This TCR beta chain derives from a study of shared clonotypes between healthy human individuals. V lost 5 bases and J lost 2, with 7 bases in between. Germline CDR1 and CDR2: DFQATT and SNEGSKA (reference sequence). The CDR3 contains 11 residues. Sequenced by immunoSEQ multiplex PCR; TCRdb stores in-frame clones only, minus some. The table includes 1,500,000 or so clones, around 98.5% detected once. The receptor was derived from a man aged 30-40 years in good health. Material for sequencing was naive CD4+ T cells sorted from blood. The subset is: CD45RA+ positively selected. The chain links TRBV20-1 to TRBJ2-7; D is unclear. The CDR3, as DNA: TGCAGTGCTCCCCCCCCCTACGAGCAGTACTTC. Amino acid sequence: CSAPPPYEQYF.